What follows are 24 T cell receptor beta chains derived from one specimen sequenced in a study of cytomegalovirus exposure and HLA in healthy donors. The study ran its PCR with 60 Vbeta and 13 Jbeta primers. Profiled with immunoSEQ multiplex PCR; TCRdb holds only in-frame clones, not every one. Altogether roughly 160,000 clones are present, approximately 85% being singletons, with the ten largest covering about a tenth. The sequencing input was PBMCs. The receptors were gathered from a man aged 18-30 years in good health and CMV-seropositive.

V and J are TRBV5-6 and TRBJ2-7; D may be TRBD1 (6 bases). V lost 1 base and J 2 bases, leaving 7 bases between the germline ends. The germline CDR1 and CDR2 sequences are SGHDT and YYEEEE. This CDR3 has 13 amino acids. CDR3 amino acids: CASSLKGAYEQYF. The CDR3 bases are TGTGCCAGCAGCTTGAAGGGGGCCTACGAGCAGTACTTC.

Of note for this clone: At one of its ends the junction is not consistent with the germline gene, which may arise from a read error. This rearrangement joins TRBV7-9 to TRBJ2-7, with 7 bases lining up with TRBD1. The length of the CDR3 is 13 residues. Per germline, CDR1 SEHNR and CDR2 FQNEAQ (reference sequence). The CDR3 spells CSSSLDRSYEQYF. The CDR3 nucleotides read TGTTCCAGCAGCCTGGACAGGTCCTACGAGCAGTACTTC.

The rearrangement links TRBV4-1 to TRBJ2-1, with 10 bases identical to TRBD2. The CDR3 totals 15 residues. J was trimmed by 6 bases and V by 3 bases; bases with no gene match: 5. Germline V gene data show CDR1 as MGHRA and CDR2 as YSYEKL. The CDR3 sequence is CASSHQRGGGNEQFF. CDR3 bases: TGCGCCAGCAGCCATCAGCGGGGGGGTGGCAATGAGCAGTTCTTC.

This chain links TRBV19 with TRBJ1-2; 9 bases line up with TRBD1. From germline, CDR1 is LNHDA and CDR2 SQIVND (reference sequence). The length of the CDR3 is 14 residues. The J segment lost 5 bases and the V segment lost 3 bases, leaving 4 bases of the junction unmatched. DNA for the CDR3: TGTGCCAGTAGTATCGGGACAGGGAGTTATGGCTACACCTTC. Protein sequence: CASSIGTGSYGYTF.

The chain uses TRBV12-5 and TRBJ2-6, with 9 nucleotides matching TRBD1. CDR1 LGHNT and CDR2 FRNRAP come from the germline V gene. With V trimmed by 3 bases and J by 4 bases, 10 bases remained unmatched. The CDR3 consists of 18 residues. The CDR3 loop reads CASGFTGGASLGANVLTF. In nucleotides, the CDR3 is TGTGCTAGTGGTTTCACAGGGGGCGCTTCTCTCGGGGCCAACGTCCTGACTTTC.

This chain uses TRBV6-4 with TRBJ2-7; TRBD1 matches at 8 bases. CDR1 and CDR2 from the germline V gene are MRHNA and SNTAGT. V dropped 1 base and J dropped 9; count of bases not matched to a gene: 8. The CDR3 is made up of 14 amino acids. DNA of the CDR3: TGTGCCAGCAGTGACTGGGACAGGCCTCCGGGGCAGTACTTC. Protein product: CASSDWDRPPGQYF.

This clone was picked up one time. The rearrangement joins TRBV19 to TRBJ2-2; D is undetermined. The CDR3 is 12 residues long. Germline V gives CDR1 LNHDA, CDR2 SQIVND (reference sequence). Trimming pared 4 bases from V and 5 bases from J, leaving 5 bases between. The CDR3 sequence is CASSKETGELFF. CDR3 sequence (DNA): TGTGCCAGTAGTAAGGAGACCGGGGAGCTGTTTTTT. Looking up the rest from reference TRBV19 and TRBJ2-2 gives the full variable domain: DGGITQSPKYLFRKEGQNVTLSCEQNLNHDAMYWYRQDPGQGLRLIYYSQIVNDFQKGDIAEGYSVSREKKESFPLTVTSAQKNPTAFYLCASSKETGELFFGEGSRLTVL.

J is TRBJ1-1 and V is TRBV6-6; D is undetermined. The CDR3 length is 14 residues. Germline values: CDR1 MNHNY, CDR2 SVGAGI (reference sequence). The V end was cut by 2 bases, the J end by 1 base, with 8 bases between. This CDR3 is CASSYPAGNTEAFF. As DNA, the CDR3 is TGTGCCAGCAGTTACCCAGCAGGGAACACTGAAGCTTTCTTT.

The chain couples TRBV9 to TRBJ2-3; D is perhaps TRBD2 (5 bases). The CDR3 covers 16 residues. V was pared by 1 base and J by 0 bases, with 12 bases between. Germline loops: CDR1 SGDLS, CDR2 YYNGEE. CDR3 in amino acids: CASSVIGSPSTDTQYF. The CDR3 region has the DNA TGTGCCAGCAGCGTAATAGGGAGTCCGAGCACAGATACGCAGTATTTT.

The chain employs TRBV7-8 and TRBJ1-1, with 9 bases fitting TRBD1. V was clipped by 5 bases and J by 8 bases; unmatched bases: 3. The CDR3 has 12 residues. The germline V gene has CDR1 SGHVS and CDR2 FQNEAQ. DNA for the CDR3: TGTGCCAGCAGCCTGGACAGGGGAGAAGCTTTCTTT. This sequence encodes CASSLDRGEAFF.

V and J are TRBV9 and TRBJ1-1; 8 bases agree with TRBD1. Looked up from germline, CDR1 is SGDLS and CDR2 is YYNGEE. The CDR3 runs to 14 residues. J gave up 8 bases and V 0 bases, and 6 bases lay outside the gene matches. For the CDR3, the DNA is TGTGCCAGCAGCGTAGCCCGGGGGACAGGCGAAGCTTTCTTT. Amino acids: CASSVARGTGEAFF.

The genes are TRBV5-1 and TRBJ2-3, with 11 bases fitting TRBD1. The trim removed 5 bases at V and 2 bases at J, leaving 4 bases unmatched. The CDR3 loop spans 15 amino acids. Germline CDR1 is SGHRS and CDR2 is YFSETQ. The CDR3 bases are TGCGCCAGCAGACGGACAGGGGGCTACACAGATACGCAGTATTTT. Protein sequence: CASRRTGGYTDTQYF. Combining the CDR3 with reference TRBV5-1 and TRBJ2-3 gives the whole variable domain KAGVTQTPRYLIKTRGQQVTLSCSPISGHRSVSWYQQTPGQGLQFLFEYFSETQRNKGNFPGRFSGRQFSNSRSEMNVSTLELGDSALYLCASRRTGGYTDTQYFGPGTRLTVL.

This clone was detected once. This rearrangement joins TRBV7-9 to TRBJ2-3, with TRBD1 matching over 9 bases. The CDR3 consists of 17 residues. Per germline, CDR1 SEHNR and CDR2 FQNEAQ (reference sequence). V gave up 5 bases and J gave up 1 base; unmatched junction bases: 10. The CDR3: CASSDGKQGAGTDTQYF. The CDR3 bases are TGTGCCAGCAGCGATGGGAAACAGGGGGCCGGCACAGATACGCAGTATTTT.

This sequence joins TRBV27 and TRBJ2-1; TRBD2 is a possible D gene (7 bases). V was clipped by 8 bases and J by 1 base, with 12 bases between them. This CDR3 is built from 14 residues. Germline CDR1 and CDR2: MNHEY and SMNVEV (reference sequence). The CDR3 DNA reads TGTGCCAGCTTTAGGGGGGGTTCCTACAATGAGCAGTTCTTC. Translating it yields CASFRGGSYNEQFF.

This chain links TRBV5-4 with TRBJ2-1; D unclear. Deletions cut 3 bases from V and 4 bases from J, with 14 bases between. CDR1 SGHNT and CDR2 YYREEE come from the germline V gene (reference sequence). The CDR3 covers 15 residues. CDR3 DNA: TGTGCCAGCAGCTCCCGAGCTGCGGAGTACAATGAGCAGTTCTTC. Protein: CASSSRAAEYNEQFF.

The rearrangement joins TRBV25-1 to TRBJ2-1; 11 nucleotides match TRBD2. Trimming took 3 bases from V and 1 from J; bases not matched to a gene: 5. CDR1 MGHDK and CDR2 SYGVNS come from the germline V gene. The CDR3 has 17 amino acids. The CDR3 protein is CASSDPRTSGSYNEQFF. CDR3 nucleotide sequence: TGTGCCAGCAGTGATCCCCGGACTAGCGGGTCCTACAATGAGCAGTTCTTC.

The rearrangement joins TRBV2 to TRBJ1-2; 7 bases align to TRBD1. Germline-derived CDR1 and CDR2 are SNHLY and FYNNEI. The length of the CDR3 is 17 residues. Unmatched junction bases numbered 14, after V lost 1 base and J lost 6 bases. The CDR3 is CASSEGFPGQPLDGYTF. CDR3 DNA sequence: TGTGCCAGCAGTGAAGGGTTCCCGGGACAGCCGCTAGATGGCTACACCTTC.

The V call is TRBV27, the J call TRBJ1-5, with a weak D call TRBD1 (6 bases). The CDR3 has 17 amino acids. Germline CDR1 MNHEY, CDR2 SMNVEV (reference sequence). V lost 4 bases and J lost 1, with 17 bases in between. The CDR3: CASSSTTGTPSNQPQHF. CDR3 coding DNA: TGTGCCAGCAGTTCCACCACCGGGACACCAAGCAATCAGCCCCAGCATTTT.

This clone appeared a few times. The chain is built from TRBV4-3 and TRBJ2-7; D is ambiguous. From germline, CDR1 is LGHNA and CDR2 YSLEER. V gave up 7 bases and J gave up 0 bases, with 16 bases separating them. The CDR3 sequence is 15 residues long. This CDR3 reads CASTPSWSSSYEQYF. The DNA of the CDR3 is TGCGCCAGCACACCCTCGTGGTCGAGCTCCTACGAGCAGTACTTC.

As for this clone: One junction end does not reproduce the germline sequence, and a read error may be involved. The V and J genes are TRBV29-1 and TRBJ1-5, with D tentatively TRBD1 (5 bases). Germline V lookup: CDR1 SQVTM, CDR2 ANQGSEA. The CDR3 is made up of 15 amino acids. This CDR3 is CSVEGGSRGNQPRHF. In DNA form, the CDR3 reads TGCAGCGTTGAAGGGGGCTCAAGGGGCAATCAGCCCCGGCATTTT.

The chain uses TRBV5-6 and TRBJ2-1; D gene unclear. Between the trimmed V and J ends, which lost 3 bases and 2 bases, there was a span of 9 bases. The CDR3 spans 14 residues. Germline CDR1 SGHDT, CDR2 YYEEEE. The CDR3 spells CASSSVRAYNEQFF. The CDR3 coding sequence is TGTGCCAGCAGCTCGGTCCGGGCCTACAATGAGCAGTTCTTC. The full variable domain, its missing parts supplied by reference TRBV5-6 and TRBJ2-1, is DAGVTQSPTHLIKTRGQQVTLRCSPKSGHDTVSWYQQALGQGPQFIFQYYEEEERQRGNFPDRFSGHQFPNYSSELNVNALLLGDSALYLCASSSVRAYNEQFFGPGTRLTVL.

This chain uses TRBV15 with TRBJ2-7; TRBD1 aligns across 7 bases. The CDR3 sequence is 14 residues long. CDR1 LNHNV and CDR2 YYDKDF come from the germline V gene (reference sequence). The junction had 6 bases not matched to a gene; V was cut back by 4 bases and J by 3 bases. For the CDR3, the DNA is TGTGCCACCAGCAAGACAGGGAACCACTACGAGCAGTACTTC. This sequence encodes CATSKTGNHYEQYF.

This clone was detected once. The chain links TRBV7-9 to TRBJ1-2; TRBD1 matches at 11 bases. V was pared by 3 bases and J by 7 bases, with 4 bases of the junction left unmatched. CDR3 length: 14 residues. Germline-derived CDR1 and CDR2 are SEHNR and FQNEAQ (reference sequence). CDR3 nucleotide sequence: TGTGCCAGCAGCTTCGGGGGACAGGGGGGTGGCTACACCTTC. This gives the protein CASSFGGQGGGYTF. Full variable domain (outside the CDR3, taken from reference TRBV7-9 and TRBJ1-2): DTGVSQNPRHKITKRGQNVTFRCDPISEHNRLYWYRQTLGQGPEFLTYFQNEAQLEKSRLLSDRFSAERPKGSFSTLEIQRTEQGDSAMYLCASSFGGQGGGYTFGSGTRLTVV.

The chain uses TRBV5-1 and TRBJ2-7; TRBD2 matches 9 bases. Germline CDR1 reads SGHRS; CDR2 reads YFSETQ. This CDR3 spans 13 amino acids. J gave up 11 bases and V 3 bases, and 9 bases lay outside the gene matches. The CDR3 loop reads CASSWEGTSREYF. CDR3 bases: TGCGCCAGCAGCTGGGAGGGGACTAGCAGGGAGTACTTC.